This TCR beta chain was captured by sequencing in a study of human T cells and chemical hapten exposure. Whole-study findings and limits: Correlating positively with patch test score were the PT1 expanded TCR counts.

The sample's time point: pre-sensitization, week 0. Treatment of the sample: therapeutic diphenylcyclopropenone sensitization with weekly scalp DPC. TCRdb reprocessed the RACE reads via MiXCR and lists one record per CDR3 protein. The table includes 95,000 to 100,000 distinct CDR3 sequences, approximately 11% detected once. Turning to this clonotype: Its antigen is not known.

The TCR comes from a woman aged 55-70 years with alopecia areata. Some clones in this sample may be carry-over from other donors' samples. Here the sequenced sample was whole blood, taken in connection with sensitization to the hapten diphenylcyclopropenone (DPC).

CDR3 sequence: CASSADRGRINTQYF. The CDR3 DNA follows: TGTGCCAGCAGCGCGGACAGGGGGCGCATAAATACGCAGTATTTT. This chain connects TRBV7-8 to TRBJ2-3; TRBD1 matches at 11 bases. V trimming: 5 bases; J trimming: 7 bases; junction bases outside the gene matches: 8. The CDR3 is 15 residues long. Germline-derived CDR1 and CDR2 are SGHVS and FQNEAQ.